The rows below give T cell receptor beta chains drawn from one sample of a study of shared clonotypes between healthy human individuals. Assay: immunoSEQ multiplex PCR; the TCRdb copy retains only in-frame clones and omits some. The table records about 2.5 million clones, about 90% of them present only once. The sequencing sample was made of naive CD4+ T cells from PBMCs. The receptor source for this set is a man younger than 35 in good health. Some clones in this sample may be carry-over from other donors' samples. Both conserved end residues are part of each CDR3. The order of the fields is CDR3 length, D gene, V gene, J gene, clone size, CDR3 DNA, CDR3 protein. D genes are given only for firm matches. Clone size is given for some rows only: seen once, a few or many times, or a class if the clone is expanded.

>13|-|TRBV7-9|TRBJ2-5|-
TGTGCCAGCAGCCGGGCCATACAAGAGACCCAGTACTTC
CASSRAIQETQYF
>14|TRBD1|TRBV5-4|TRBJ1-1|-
TGTGCCAGCAGCGCGGACAGGGGAGGCACTGAAGCTTTCTTT
CASSADRGGTEAFF
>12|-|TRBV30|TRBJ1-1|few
TGTGCCTGGAGTGGGACGGGGGTCGAAGCTTTCTTT
CAWSGTGVEAFF
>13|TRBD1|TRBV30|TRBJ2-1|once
TGTGCCTGGAGTCTAGGGACAGAGAATGAGCAGTTCTTC
CAWSLGTENEQFF
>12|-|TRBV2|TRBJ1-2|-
TGTGCCAGGGGCCAGGGGAACTATGGCTACACCTTC
CARGQGNYGYTF
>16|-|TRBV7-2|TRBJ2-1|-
TGTGCCAGCAGCTTATTGGGGCCAGGGGTCTCCAATGAGCAGTTCTTC
CASSLLGPGVSNEQFF
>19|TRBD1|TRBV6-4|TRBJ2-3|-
TGTGCCAGCAGCGTAACAGGGGGCGCGATTGGGGTCCTCACAGATACGCAGTATTTT
CASSVTGGAIGVLTDTQYF
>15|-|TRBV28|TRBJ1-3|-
TGTGCCAGCAGTCCAGGGACTCTCTCTGGAAACACCATATATTTT
CASSPGTLSGNTIYF
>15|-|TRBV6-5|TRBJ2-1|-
TGTGCCAGCAACCGCGGGCCCCTAGTATCCAATGAGCAGTTCTTC
CASNRGPLVSNEQFF
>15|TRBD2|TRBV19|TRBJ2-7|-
TGTGCCAGTAGTATCCCCTCTAGCGGCTCCTACGAGCAGTACTTC
CASSIPSSGSYEQYF
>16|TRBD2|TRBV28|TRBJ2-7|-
TGTGCCAGCAGTCGTAGCGGGAGGCCGATAACCTACGAGCAGTACTTC
CASSRSGRPITYEQYF
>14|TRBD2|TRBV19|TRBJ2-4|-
TGTGCCAGTAGTCGGGCTAGCGGAAAAAACATTCAGTACTTC
CASSRASGKNIQYF
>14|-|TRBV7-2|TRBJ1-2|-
TGTGCCAGCAGCTTAGCAGGGAGTGGGTATGGCTACACCTTC
CASSLAGSGYGYTF
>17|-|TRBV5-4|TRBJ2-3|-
TGTGCCAGCAGCTTGTCTCTAGCAGCGAGTTACACAGATACGCAGTATTTT
CASSLSLAASYTDTQYF
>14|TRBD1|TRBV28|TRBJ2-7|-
TGTGCCAGCAGTTACGCAGGGGGACGCTACGAGCAGTACTTC
CASSYAGGRYEQYF
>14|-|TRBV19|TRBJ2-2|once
TGTGCCAGTAGTTTCGCCTCGAACACCGGGGAGCTGTTTTTT
CASSFASNTGELFF